What follows is one T cell receptor beta chain and its context. This specimen belongs to a study of shared clonotypes between healthy human individuals. Every subset's genomic DNA went evenly onto several immunoSEQ plates. The table came from immunoSEQ multiplex PCR; TCRdb's copy has only in-frame clones and leaves some out. The profile shows around 1.5 million clones, 95% to 99% of them singletons. The CDR3 loop spans 14 amino acids. V was shortened by 2 bases and J by 5 bases, with 11 bases between the two germline ends. Germline V gene sequence: CDR1 KGHSH, CDR2 LQKENI. The sample comprised naive CD4+ T cells sorted from blood. Subset: CD45RA+ positively selected. The receptor comes from a man in his thirties or forties in good health. The chain carries TRBV18 and TRBJ2-3; D not certain. CDR3 DNA: TGTGCCAGCTCACCATCAAGTCCGAGAGATACGCAGTATTTT. It specifies CASSPSSPRDTQYF.